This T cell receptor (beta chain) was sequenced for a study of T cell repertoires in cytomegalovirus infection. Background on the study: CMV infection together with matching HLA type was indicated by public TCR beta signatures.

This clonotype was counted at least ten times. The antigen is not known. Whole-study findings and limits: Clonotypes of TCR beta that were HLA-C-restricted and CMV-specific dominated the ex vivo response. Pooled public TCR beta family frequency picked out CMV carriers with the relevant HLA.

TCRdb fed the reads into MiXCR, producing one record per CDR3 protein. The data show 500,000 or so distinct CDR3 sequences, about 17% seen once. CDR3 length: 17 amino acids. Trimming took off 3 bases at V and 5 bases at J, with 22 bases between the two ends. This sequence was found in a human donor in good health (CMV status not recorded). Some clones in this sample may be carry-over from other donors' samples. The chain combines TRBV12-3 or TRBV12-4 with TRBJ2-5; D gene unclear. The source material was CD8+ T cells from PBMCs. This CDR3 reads CASSLDVREPEGETQYF. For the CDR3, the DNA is TGTGCCAGCAGTTTGGACGTTCGTGAGCCGGAAGGGGAGACCCAGTACTTC.